This passage covers 13 T cell receptor beta chains from one sample sequenced in a study of regulatory T cells in long-lasting Graves disease. Sequencing libraries for TCR beta were prepared with iRepertoire HTBI primers and Arm-PCR of CDR3 regions. From the multiplex PCR reads, TCRdb called clonotypes with MiXCR, one entry per CDR3 protein. This sample yields a few hundred thousand distinct CDR3 sequences, of which around a fifth are seen a single time; roughly 50% belongs to the top ten. Specified time point: persistent/refractory GD, antithyroid drugs over 5 years with positive TRAb. The TCR library was made from RNA extracted from PBMCs. The input for sequencing was peripheral blood mononuclear cells (PBMCs), taken when the disease was refractory, from a patient treated with antithyroid drugs. These receptors all stem from a female donor with Graves disease.

CDR3: CASSYSALAKNIQYF. The CDR3 bases are TGTGCCAGCAGTTACTCGGCACTAGCCAAAAACATTCAGTACTTC. V gene TRBV2 combines with J gene TRBJ2-4; no reliable D call. There are 15 residues in the CDR3. Germline V gene sequence: CDR1 SNHLY, CDR2 FYNNEI. V was cut by 5 bases and J by 0 bases, with 11 bases left in between. The entire variable domain, with the rest obtained from reference TRBV2 and TRBJ2-4, is as follows: EPEVTQTPSHQVTQMGQEVILRCVPISNHLYFYWYRQILGQKVEFLVSFYNNEISEKSEIFDDQFSVERPDGSNFTLKIRSTKLEDSAMYFCASSYSALAKNIQYFGAGTRLSVL.

The rearrangement uses TRBV4-3 and TRBJ1-1; D call uncertain. CDR1 is LGHNA and CDR2 is YSLEER in the germline V gene. Trimming stripped 3 bases from V and 3 bases from J, with 14 bases between. The CDR3 runs 15 residues. The CDR3 DNA is TGCGCCAGCAGCCAGGACCGGGATTTGCACACTGAAGCTTTCTTT. Its translation: CASSQDRDLHTEAFF.

The sample holds many counts of this clonotype. J is TRBJ1-2 and V is TRBV6-1, with 9 bases matching TRBD1. This CDR3 is built from 16 residues. Germline trimming cut 1 base from V and 4 bases from J; bases unmatched to any gene: 7. Germline-derived CDR1 and CDR2 are MNHNS and SASEGT. CDR3 coding DNA: TGTGCCAGCAGTGAAGGGTTCGCGGGACAGGGCTATGGCTACACCTTC. Its translation is CASSEGFAGQGYGYTF.

The table lists this clonotype with a few counts. This chain joins TRBV13 and TRBJ2-7, with 9 bases identical to TRBD2. Germline loops: CDR1 PRHDT, CDR2 FYEKMQ (reference sequence). The CDR3 spans 14 residues. V shed 2 bases, J shed 4 bases, and the junction held 3 bases outside the gene matches. CDR3 nucleotides: TGTGCCAGCAGCTTATTGCGGGGGGGATACGAGCAGTACTTC. The encoded protein is CASSLLRGGYEQYF.

This clonotype was seen a few times. The CDR3 region has the DNA TGTGCCAGCACCCCGGCGGGGAATGAAAAACTGTTTTTT. It yields the protein CASTPAGNEKLFF. This chain connects TRBV7-9 to TRBJ1-4; D remains unclear. Germline V gene data show CDR1 as SEHNR and CDR2 as FQNEAQ (reference sequence). This CDR3 contains 13 residues. V was clipped by 7 bases and J by 5 bases, with 11 bases between them.

The chain links TRBV30 to TRBJ2-5, with D perhaps matching TRBD1 (6 bases). CDR1 is GTSNPN and CDR2 is SVGIG in the germline V gene (reference sequence). This CDR3 has 11 residues. V shed 5 bases and J shed 4 bases, with 8 bases lying between them. CDR3 sequence (DNA): TGTGCCTGGGACAGGAGAGAGACCCAGTACTTC. Translated: CAWDRRETQYF.

This clonotype was detected many times. The chain carries TRBV7-2 and TRBJ2-7; 11 bases fit TRBD2. V lost 1 base to trimming and J lost 3 bases; unmatched junction nucleotides: 8. The CDR3 extends over 17 amino acids. Germline V CDR1 and CDR2: SGHTA, FQGNSA. CDR3 loop: CASSLVGLAGGFYEQYF. CDR3 nucleotides: TGTGCCAGCAGCTTAGTAGGGCTAGCGGGAGGATTCTACGAGCAGTACTTC.

In this sample, this clonotype turned up many times. The V call is TRBV27, the J call TRBJ1-4; weak D call: TRBD1 (5 bases). Looked up from germline, CDR1 is MNHEY and CDR2 is SMNVEV (reference sequence). The CDR3 has 15 amino acids. V lost 3 bases, J lost 10 bases, and 18 bases lay in between. CDR3 nucleotide sequence: TGTGCCAGCAGTTTTGATGGAGGGGTGGCGGGAAAACTGTTTTTT. Protein: CASSFDGGVAGKLFF.

V and J are TRBV19 and TRBJ2-1; 12 bases line up with TRBD2. The V gene's germline CDR1 is LNHDA and CDR2 SQIVND (reference sequence). The junction had 7 bases not matched to a gene; V was cut back by 4 bases and J by 9 bases. The CDR3 length is 15 residues. The chain's CDR3 is CASSTGGLAGSEQFF. CDR3 DNA: TGTGCCAGTAGTACGGGGGGACTAGCGGGTTCTGAGCAGTTCTTC.

The sample holds many counts of this clonotype. CDR3 bases: TGTGCCAGCTCACCTCCCGTGGGGGGCGAGCAGTACTTC. It is translated as CASSPPVGGEQYF. This chain joins TRBV18 and TRBJ2-7; possibly TRBD2 for D (6 bases). Germline loops: CDR1 KGHSH, CDR2 LQKENI. The ends were cut back, 3 bases at V and 6 bases at J, with 12 bases in the middle. The CDR3 has 13 amino acids.

Points on this clonotype: This sequence may be a read error, since a much larger clone differs from it by one base. This chain links TRBV30 with TRBJ1-1, with no clear D. There are 13 residues in the CDR3. V lost 5 bases, J lost 3 bases, and 13 bases lay in between. The germline gives CDR1 GTSNPN, CDR2 SVGIG (reference sequence). CDR3 sequence: CAWGQQPDTEAFF. In DNA, the CDR3 is TGTGCCTGGGGGCAACAGCCTGACACTGAAGCTTTCTTT.

This clonotype was picked up many times. The rearrangement joins TRBV29-1 to TRBJ1-1; D is possibly TRBD1 (6 bases). The CDR3 covers 12 residues. Germline CDR1 SQVTM, CDR2 ANQGSEA. Between the trimmed V and J ends, which lost 4 bases and 3 bases, there was a span of 9 bases. CDR3 amino acids: CSVVTGYTEAFF. Here the CDR3 DNA reads TGCAGCGTTGTCACAGGGTACACTGAAGCTTTCTTT.

The chain employs TRBV5-5 and TRBJ2-7; 10 nucleotides line up with TRBD2. The CDR3 totals 13 residues. The junction had 2 bases not matched to a gene; V was cut back by 2 bases and J by 6 bases. The germline V gene has CDR1 SGHKS and CDR2 YYEKEE (reference sequence). CDR3 protein: CASSLAGGIEQYF. The CDR3 nucleotides read TGTGCCAGCAGCTTAGCGGGAGGGATCGAGCAGTACTTC.